A selection of T cell receptor beta chains follows, all from one sample in a study of T cell responses to AZD1222 COVID-19 vaccine. Assay used: immunoSEQ multiplex PCR; TCRdb lists only in-frame clones, some missing. In the table there are 93,000 or so clones, around 91% of which are singletons. Material: peripheral blood, obtained on day 0 of AZD1222 vaccination. The receptors come from an adult in good health. Both conserved end residues are part of each CDR3. Fields, in order: V gene, D gene, J gene, clone size, CDR3 DNA, CDR3 protein. The D gene is left open where the match is weak. Some rows mark clone size as missing; the rest say once, few, many or name a class of expanded clone.

>TRBV10-1|TRBD1|TRBJ2-2|-
TGCGCCAGCAGTGGACAGGGAACCGGGGAGCTGTTTTTT
CASSGQGTGELFF
>TRBV4-2|-|TRBJ2-2|-
TGTGCCAGCAGGCCAGTAGGGGACGCGAACACCGGGGAGCTGTTTTTT
CASRPVGDANTGELFF
>TRBV4-3|TRBD2|TRBJ2-3|once
TGCGCCAGCAGCCATGATCTGACTAGCTCATCAGATACGCAGTATTTT
CASSHDLTSSSDTQYF
>TRBV5-1|TRBD1|TRBJ1-2|once
TGCGCCAGCAGCCACAAATCGACAGGGGATGGAGGCTACACCTTC
CASSHKSTGDGGYTF
>TRBV3-1/TRBV3-2|-|TRBJ1-6|-
TGTGCCAGCAGCCCGGGAACAGGTAGCTCCTATAATTCACCCCTCCACTTT
CASSPGTGSSYNSPLHF
>TRBV7-2|-|TRBJ2-7|-
TGTGCCAGCAGCTTAGCGCAGGGCCCCTACGAGCAGTACTTC
CASSLAQGPYEQYF
>TRBV27|TRBD2|TRBJ2-5|-
TGTGCCAGCAGTTTATCGGCTAGCGGTCAAGAGACCCAGTACTTC
CASSLSASGQETQYF
>TRBV28|TRBD1|TRBJ1-2|-
TGTGCCAGCAGATCCCCCAGACAGGGCGCGGGGGGCTACACCTTC
CASRSPRQGAGGYTF
>TRBV6-5|-|TRBJ1-1|once
TGTGCCAGCAGGCGAACGGGCGGGGGAAACACTGAAGCTTTCTTT
CASRRTGGGNTEAFF
>TRBV28|-|TRBJ2-7|-
TGTGCCAGCACCACAGGGGGCGTTAGCGGGAATCCCTACGAGCAGTACTTC
CASTTGGVSGNPYEQYF
>TRBV11-2|-|TRBJ1-5|-
TGTGCCAGCAGCTTAACCAGGGGTGATCAGCCCCAGCATTTT
CASSLTRGDQPQHF
>TRBV5-4|-|TRBJ2-1|-
TGTGCCAGCATAGAGAGGGACTCCAACAATGAGCAGTTCTTC
CASIERDSNNEQFF
>TRBV7-2|TRBD2|TRBJ2-7|-
TGTGCCAGCAGCTCAGCCGGGACTAGTCGACGCGAGCAGTACTTC
CASSSAGTSRREQYF
>TRBV5-1|-|TRBJ2-7|-
TGCGCCAGCAGCTTGGAGGGTCTACCCTACGAGCAGTACTTC
CASSLEGLPYEQYF
>TRBV6-2/TRBV6-3|TRBD1|TRBJ2-7|-
TGTGCCAGCAGTCTTTCTCTGACCGGGACAGCGAATAACTACGAGCAGTACTTC
CASSLSLTGTANNYEQYF
>TRBV7-2|TRBD1|TRBJ2-5|-
TGTGCCAGCAGCCGGGACAGAGGACAAGAGACCCAGTACTTC
CASSRDRGQETQYF
>TRBV27|TRBD2|TRBJ2-1|-
TGTGCCAGCATTCGACTAGCGGGAGGGCACAATGAGCAGTTCTTC
CASIRLAGGHNEQFF
>TRBV28|TRBD2|TRBJ2-1|-
TGTGCCAGCAGTTCGTGGCGGGAGGGCCAGCCTGAGCAGTTCTTC
CASSSWREGQPEQFF
>TRBV4-2|-|TRBJ2-7|few
TGTGCCAGCAGCCAAGATCCGACACCGGGCTACGCCGAGCAGTACTTC
CASSQDPTPGYAEQYF
>TRBV6-5|TRBD1|TRBJ1-5|-
TGTGCCAGCAGGGCAGGGGGCAGTCAGCCCCAGCATTTT
CASRAGGSQPQHF
>TRBV28|-|TRBJ1-4|-
TGTGCCAGCAGCGACGGAACAGATGAAAAACTGTTTTTT
CASSDGTDEKLFF
>TRBV3-1/TRBV3-2|TRBD1|TRBJ1-2|-
TGTGCCAGCAGCCTCTCCGGACAGGGCTATGGCTACACCTTC
CASSLSGQGYGYTF